This T cell receptor beta chain is drawn from a study of Graves' ophthalmopathy and Graves' hyperthyroidism. Moderately to severely active ophthalmopathy under 3 months, CAS at least 3, NOSPECS at least 4. As the starting material, approximately 10 ml of fresh peripheral blood yielded the PBMCs. Amplification of TCR beta CDR3 regions used RNA transcripts. Second-round multiplex PCR followed a first-round RT-PCR using HTBI primers. MiXCR, applied by TCRdb to the multiplex PCR reads, yields one record per CDR3 protein. The table includes some 520,000 distinct CDR3 sequences, 13% to 15% detected once. Germline V gives CDR1 LGHDT, CDR2 YNNKEL (reference sequence). The CDR3 contains 14 residues. V was trimmed by 0 bases and J by 5 bases, leaving 11 bases between them. This clonotype was observed many times.

This chain joins TRBV3-1 and TRBJ2-7; D assignment may be TRBD1 or TRBD2 (5 bases each). Sequencing was carried out using blood. The receptor comes from a woman aged 30 to 39 with Graves' ophthalmopathy. The CDR3 loop reads CASSQDPGSNEQYF. CDR3 sequence (DNA): TGTGCCAGCAGCCAAGACCCAGGGAGCAACGAGCAGTACTTC.